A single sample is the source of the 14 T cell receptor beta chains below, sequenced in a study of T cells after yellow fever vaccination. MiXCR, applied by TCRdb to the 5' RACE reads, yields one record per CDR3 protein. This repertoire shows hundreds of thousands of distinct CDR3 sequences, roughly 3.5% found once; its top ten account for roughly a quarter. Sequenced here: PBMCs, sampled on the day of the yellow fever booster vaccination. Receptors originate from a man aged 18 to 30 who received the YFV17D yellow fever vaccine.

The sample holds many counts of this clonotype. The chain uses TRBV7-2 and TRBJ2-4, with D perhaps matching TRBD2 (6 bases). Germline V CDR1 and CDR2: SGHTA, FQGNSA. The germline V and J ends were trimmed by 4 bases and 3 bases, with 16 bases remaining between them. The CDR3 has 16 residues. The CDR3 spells CASSSGLGMGKNIQYF. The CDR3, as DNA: TGTGCCAGCAGCTCGGGACTCGGGATGGGCAAAAACATTCAGTACTTC.

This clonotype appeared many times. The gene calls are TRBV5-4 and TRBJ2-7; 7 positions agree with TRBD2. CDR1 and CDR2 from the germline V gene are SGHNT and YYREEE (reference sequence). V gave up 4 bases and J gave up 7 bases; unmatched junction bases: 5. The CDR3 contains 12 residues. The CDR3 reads CASSIDGREQYF. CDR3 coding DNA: TGTGCCAGCAGCATCGACGGGAGGGAGCAGTACTTC.

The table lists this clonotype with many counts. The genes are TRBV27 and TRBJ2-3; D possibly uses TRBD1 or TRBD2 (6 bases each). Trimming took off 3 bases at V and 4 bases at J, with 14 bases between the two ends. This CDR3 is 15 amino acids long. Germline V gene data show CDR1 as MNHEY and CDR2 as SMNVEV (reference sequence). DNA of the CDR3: TGTGCCAGCAGTTTGACAGGAGGGCGCCCAGATACGCAGTATTTT. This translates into CASSLTGGRPDTQYF.

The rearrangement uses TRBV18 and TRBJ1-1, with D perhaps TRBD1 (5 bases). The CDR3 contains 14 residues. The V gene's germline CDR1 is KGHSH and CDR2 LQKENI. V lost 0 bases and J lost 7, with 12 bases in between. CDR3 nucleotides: TGTGCCAGCTCACCACCGGGCAGGGCTCTTGAAGCTTTCTTT. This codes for CASSPPGRALEAFF.

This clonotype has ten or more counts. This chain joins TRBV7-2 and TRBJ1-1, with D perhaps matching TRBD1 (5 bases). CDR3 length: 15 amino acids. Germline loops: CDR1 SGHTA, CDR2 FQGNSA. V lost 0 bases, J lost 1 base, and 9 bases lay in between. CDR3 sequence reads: CASSLAKGQNTEAFF. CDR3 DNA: TGTGCCAGCAGCTTAGCGAAGGGGCAGAACACTGAAGCTTTCTTT. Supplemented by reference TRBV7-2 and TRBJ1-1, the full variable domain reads GAGVSQSPSNKVTEKGKDVELRCDPISGHTALYWYRQSLGQGLEFLIYFQGNSAPDKSGLPSDRFSAERTGGSVSTLTIQRTQQEDSAVYLCASSLAKGQNTEAFFGQGTRLTVV.

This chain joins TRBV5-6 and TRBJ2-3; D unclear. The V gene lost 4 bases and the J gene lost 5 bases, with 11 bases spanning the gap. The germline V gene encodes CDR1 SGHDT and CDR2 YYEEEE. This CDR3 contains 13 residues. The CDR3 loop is CASSAAAGDTQYF. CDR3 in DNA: TGTGCCAGCAGCGCCGCAGCCGGAGATACGCAGTATTTT.

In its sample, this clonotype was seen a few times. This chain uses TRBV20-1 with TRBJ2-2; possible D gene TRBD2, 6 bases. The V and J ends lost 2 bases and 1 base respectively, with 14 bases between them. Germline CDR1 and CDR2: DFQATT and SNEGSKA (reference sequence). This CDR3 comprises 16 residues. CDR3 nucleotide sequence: TGCAGTGCTAGACCGATAGCGGATCAGAACACCGGGGAGCTGTTTTTT. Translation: CSARPIADQNTGELFF.

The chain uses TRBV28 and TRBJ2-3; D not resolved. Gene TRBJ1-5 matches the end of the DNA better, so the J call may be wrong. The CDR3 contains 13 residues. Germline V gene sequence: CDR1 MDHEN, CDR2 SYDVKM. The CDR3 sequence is CASTPVGTDTQHF. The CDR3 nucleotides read TGTGCCAGCACCCCAGTGGGCACAGATACGCAGCATTTT.

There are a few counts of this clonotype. CDR3 sequence reads: CASSFTGAGEQYV. In DNA form, the CDR3 reads TGCGCCAGCAGCTTCACGGGGGCGGGGGAGCAGTACGTC. The chain employs TRBV5-1 and TRBJ2-7; possibly TRBD1 or TRBD2 for D (6 bases each). Germline CDR1 SGHRS, CDR2 YFSETQ. Trimming took 2 bases from V and 7 from J, leaving 13 bases between them. CDR3 size: 13 residues.

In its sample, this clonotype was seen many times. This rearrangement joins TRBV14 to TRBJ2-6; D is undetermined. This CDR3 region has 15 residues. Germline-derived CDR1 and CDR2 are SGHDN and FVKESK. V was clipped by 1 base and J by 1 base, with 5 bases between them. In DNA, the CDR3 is TGTGCCAGCAGCCAAGGGGGTTCTGGGGCCAACGTCCTGACTTTC. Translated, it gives CASSQGGSGANVLTF. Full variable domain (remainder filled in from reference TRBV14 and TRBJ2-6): EAGVTQFPSHSVIEKGQTVTLRCDPISGHDNLYWYRRVMGKEIKFLLHFVKESKQDESGMPNNRFLAERTGGTYSTLKVQPAELEDSGVYFCASSQGGSGANVLTFGAGSRLTVL.

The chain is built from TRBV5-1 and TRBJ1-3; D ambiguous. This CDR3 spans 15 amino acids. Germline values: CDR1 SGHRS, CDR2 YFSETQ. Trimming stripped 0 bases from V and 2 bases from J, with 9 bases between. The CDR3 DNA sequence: TGCGCCAGCAGCTTGGCCCCAGAGACTGGAAACACCATATATTTT. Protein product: CASSLAPETGNTIYF.

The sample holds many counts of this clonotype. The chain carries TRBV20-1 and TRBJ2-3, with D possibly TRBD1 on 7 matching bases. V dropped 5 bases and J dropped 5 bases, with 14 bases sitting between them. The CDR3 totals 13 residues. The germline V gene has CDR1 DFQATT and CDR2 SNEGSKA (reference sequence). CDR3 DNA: TGCAGTGCTCGGGGGACAGTTGGAGATACGCAGTATTTT. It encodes CSARGTVGDTQYF.

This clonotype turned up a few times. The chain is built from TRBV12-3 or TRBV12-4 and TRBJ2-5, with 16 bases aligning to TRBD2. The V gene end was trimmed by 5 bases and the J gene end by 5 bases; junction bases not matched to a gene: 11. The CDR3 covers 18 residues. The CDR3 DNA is TGTGCCAGCAGTCTGGGACTAGCGGGGGGGCGCGTTTGGGAGACCCAGTACTTC. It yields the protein CASSLGLAGGRVWETQYF.

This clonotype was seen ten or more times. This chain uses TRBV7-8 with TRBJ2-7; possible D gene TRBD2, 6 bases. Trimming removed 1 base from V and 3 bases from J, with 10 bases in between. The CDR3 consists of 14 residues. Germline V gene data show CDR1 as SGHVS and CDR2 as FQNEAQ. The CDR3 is CASSLGGDSYEQYV. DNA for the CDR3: TGTGCCAGCAGCTTAGGGGGGGATAGCTACGAGCAGTACGTC.